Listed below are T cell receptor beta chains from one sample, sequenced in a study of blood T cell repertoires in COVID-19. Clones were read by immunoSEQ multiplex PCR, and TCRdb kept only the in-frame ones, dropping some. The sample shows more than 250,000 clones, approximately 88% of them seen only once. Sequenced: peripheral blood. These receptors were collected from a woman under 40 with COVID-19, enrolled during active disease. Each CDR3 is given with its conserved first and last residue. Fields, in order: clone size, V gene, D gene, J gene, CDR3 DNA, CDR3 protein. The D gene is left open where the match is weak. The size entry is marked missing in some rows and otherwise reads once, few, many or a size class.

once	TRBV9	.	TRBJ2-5	TGTGCCAGCAGCGTAGGAGGACAAGAGACCCAGTACTTC	CASSVGGQETQYF
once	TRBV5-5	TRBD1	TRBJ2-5	TGTGCCAGCGGACAGGGTCGCGAGACCCAGTACTTC	CASGQGRETQYF
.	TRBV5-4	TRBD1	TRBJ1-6	TGTGCCAGCAGGTCGGGCGGGACAGGGGATTCACCCCTCCACTTT	CASRSGGTGDSPLHF
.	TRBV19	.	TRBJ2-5	TGTGCCAGTAGTGCAAACGGGGGAGGAGAGACCCAGTACTTC	CASSANGGGETQYF
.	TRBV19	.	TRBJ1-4	TGTGCCAGTAGTATAGATCACAGGACTAATGAAAAACTGTTTTTT	CASSIDHRTNEKLFF
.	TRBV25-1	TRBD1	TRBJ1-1	TGTGCCAGCAGGGAGGACAGGGCTGAAGCTTTCTTT	CASREDRAEAFF
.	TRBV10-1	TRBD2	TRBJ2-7	TGCGCCAGCAGTGAGTCTTGGGGACTAGCGGGGGGCCGCCTCTACGAGCAGTACTTC	CASSESWGLAGGRLYEQYF
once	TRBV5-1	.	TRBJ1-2	TGCGCCAGCAGCTTGGAGGGAGCTGCAGGCCTCCCCCTTGGCTACACCTTC	CASSLEGAAGLPLGYTF
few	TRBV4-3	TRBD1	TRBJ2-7	TGCGCCAGCAGCCAAGATCAGGACAGGGCTTTCTACGAGCAGTACTTC	CASSQDQDRAFYEQYF
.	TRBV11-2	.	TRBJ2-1	TGTGCCAGCAGCCAAAATTCCGCAGGCTCCTACAATGAGCAGTTCTTC	CASSQNSAGSYNEQFF
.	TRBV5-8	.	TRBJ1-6	TGTGCCAGCAGTCGAAACCCTTCCTCCGGGGTCAATCGTTCACCCCTCCACTTT	CASSRNPSSGVNRSPLHF
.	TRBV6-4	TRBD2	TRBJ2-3	TGTGCCAGCAGTGAACAGCGGGGTCGCACAGATACGCAGTATTTT	CASSEQRGRTDTQYF
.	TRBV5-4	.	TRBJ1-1	TGTGCCAGCAGCACCACCGCGGGCATGAACACTGAAGCTTTCTTT	CASSTTAGMNTEAFF
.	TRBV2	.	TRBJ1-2	TGTGCCAGCAGCCAACAGAGGGGAGGGATATATGGCTACACCTTC	CASSQQRGGIYGYTF
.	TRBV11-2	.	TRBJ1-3	TGTGCCAGCAGCTTAACGGGAAGGCCAAGGGGAAACACCATATATTTT	CASSLTGRPRGNTIYF
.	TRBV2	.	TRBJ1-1	TGTGCCAGCAGTGAAGCGGACAGCCTGAACACTGAAGCTTTCTTT	CASSEADSLNTEAFF
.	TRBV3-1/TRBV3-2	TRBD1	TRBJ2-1	TGTGCCAGCAGCCAAGGAAGCTGTCCCGGGACAGGTTCGGGGAACAATGAGCAGTTCTTC	CASSQGSCPGTGSGNNEQFF
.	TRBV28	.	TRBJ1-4	TGTGCCAGCAGTTTATTATTCCAGGGGTTATCTGAAAAACTGTTTTTT	CASSLLFQGLSEKLFF
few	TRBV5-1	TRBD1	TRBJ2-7	TGCGCCAGCAGCGGGGACAGGGGGTACGAGCAGTACTTC	CASSGDRGYEQYF
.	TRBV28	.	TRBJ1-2	TGTGCCAGCAAGGGGGACCGGGGCTACACCTTC	CASKGDRGYTF